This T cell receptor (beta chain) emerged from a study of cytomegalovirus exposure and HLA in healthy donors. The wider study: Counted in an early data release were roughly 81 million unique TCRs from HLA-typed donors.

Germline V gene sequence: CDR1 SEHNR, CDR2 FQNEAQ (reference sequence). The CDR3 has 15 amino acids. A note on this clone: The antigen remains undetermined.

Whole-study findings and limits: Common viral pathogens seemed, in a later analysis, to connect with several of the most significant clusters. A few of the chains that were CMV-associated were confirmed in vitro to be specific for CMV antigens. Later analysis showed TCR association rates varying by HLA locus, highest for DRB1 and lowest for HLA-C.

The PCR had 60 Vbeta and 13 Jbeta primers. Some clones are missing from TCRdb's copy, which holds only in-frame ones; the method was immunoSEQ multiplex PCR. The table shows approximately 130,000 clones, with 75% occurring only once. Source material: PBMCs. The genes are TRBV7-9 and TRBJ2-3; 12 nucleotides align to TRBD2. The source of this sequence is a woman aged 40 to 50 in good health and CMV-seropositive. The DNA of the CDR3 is TGTGCTCTACTAGCGGGGGGTTTTAGCACAGATACGCAGTATTTT. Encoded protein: CALLAGGFSTDTQYF.